Sequencing of this TCR beta chain was carried out in a study of T cell responses to AZD1222 COVID-19 vaccine. Findings and limits, study-wide: Spike as a whole was targeted by vaccine-associated CD4 TCRs, dominant at 160-218 and 743-854. Seropositivity was recorded at baseline in only 6 or 7 AZD1222 recipients.

This clone appeared once. Its target is unknown. Trimming pared 7 bases from V and 3 bases from J, leaving 15 bases between. The V gene's germline CDR1 is SGHTA and CDR2 FQGNSA. This CDR3 has 14 amino acids. Clones were sequenced by immunoSEQ multiplex PCR, and TCRdb holds only the in-frame ones, with some missing. The data hold about 160,000 clones, with 85% to 90% observed a single time. The V gene is TRBV7-2, the J gene TRBJ1-2; D remains ambiguous. The sequenced sample was peripheral blood, obtained 28 days after the second AZD1222 dose. The source is an adult who received the AZD1222 COVID-19 vaccine. CDR3 bases: TGTGCCAGCACCTTTCTCGGTGATGACTATGGCTACACCTTC. Its protein product is CASTFLGDDYGYTF.